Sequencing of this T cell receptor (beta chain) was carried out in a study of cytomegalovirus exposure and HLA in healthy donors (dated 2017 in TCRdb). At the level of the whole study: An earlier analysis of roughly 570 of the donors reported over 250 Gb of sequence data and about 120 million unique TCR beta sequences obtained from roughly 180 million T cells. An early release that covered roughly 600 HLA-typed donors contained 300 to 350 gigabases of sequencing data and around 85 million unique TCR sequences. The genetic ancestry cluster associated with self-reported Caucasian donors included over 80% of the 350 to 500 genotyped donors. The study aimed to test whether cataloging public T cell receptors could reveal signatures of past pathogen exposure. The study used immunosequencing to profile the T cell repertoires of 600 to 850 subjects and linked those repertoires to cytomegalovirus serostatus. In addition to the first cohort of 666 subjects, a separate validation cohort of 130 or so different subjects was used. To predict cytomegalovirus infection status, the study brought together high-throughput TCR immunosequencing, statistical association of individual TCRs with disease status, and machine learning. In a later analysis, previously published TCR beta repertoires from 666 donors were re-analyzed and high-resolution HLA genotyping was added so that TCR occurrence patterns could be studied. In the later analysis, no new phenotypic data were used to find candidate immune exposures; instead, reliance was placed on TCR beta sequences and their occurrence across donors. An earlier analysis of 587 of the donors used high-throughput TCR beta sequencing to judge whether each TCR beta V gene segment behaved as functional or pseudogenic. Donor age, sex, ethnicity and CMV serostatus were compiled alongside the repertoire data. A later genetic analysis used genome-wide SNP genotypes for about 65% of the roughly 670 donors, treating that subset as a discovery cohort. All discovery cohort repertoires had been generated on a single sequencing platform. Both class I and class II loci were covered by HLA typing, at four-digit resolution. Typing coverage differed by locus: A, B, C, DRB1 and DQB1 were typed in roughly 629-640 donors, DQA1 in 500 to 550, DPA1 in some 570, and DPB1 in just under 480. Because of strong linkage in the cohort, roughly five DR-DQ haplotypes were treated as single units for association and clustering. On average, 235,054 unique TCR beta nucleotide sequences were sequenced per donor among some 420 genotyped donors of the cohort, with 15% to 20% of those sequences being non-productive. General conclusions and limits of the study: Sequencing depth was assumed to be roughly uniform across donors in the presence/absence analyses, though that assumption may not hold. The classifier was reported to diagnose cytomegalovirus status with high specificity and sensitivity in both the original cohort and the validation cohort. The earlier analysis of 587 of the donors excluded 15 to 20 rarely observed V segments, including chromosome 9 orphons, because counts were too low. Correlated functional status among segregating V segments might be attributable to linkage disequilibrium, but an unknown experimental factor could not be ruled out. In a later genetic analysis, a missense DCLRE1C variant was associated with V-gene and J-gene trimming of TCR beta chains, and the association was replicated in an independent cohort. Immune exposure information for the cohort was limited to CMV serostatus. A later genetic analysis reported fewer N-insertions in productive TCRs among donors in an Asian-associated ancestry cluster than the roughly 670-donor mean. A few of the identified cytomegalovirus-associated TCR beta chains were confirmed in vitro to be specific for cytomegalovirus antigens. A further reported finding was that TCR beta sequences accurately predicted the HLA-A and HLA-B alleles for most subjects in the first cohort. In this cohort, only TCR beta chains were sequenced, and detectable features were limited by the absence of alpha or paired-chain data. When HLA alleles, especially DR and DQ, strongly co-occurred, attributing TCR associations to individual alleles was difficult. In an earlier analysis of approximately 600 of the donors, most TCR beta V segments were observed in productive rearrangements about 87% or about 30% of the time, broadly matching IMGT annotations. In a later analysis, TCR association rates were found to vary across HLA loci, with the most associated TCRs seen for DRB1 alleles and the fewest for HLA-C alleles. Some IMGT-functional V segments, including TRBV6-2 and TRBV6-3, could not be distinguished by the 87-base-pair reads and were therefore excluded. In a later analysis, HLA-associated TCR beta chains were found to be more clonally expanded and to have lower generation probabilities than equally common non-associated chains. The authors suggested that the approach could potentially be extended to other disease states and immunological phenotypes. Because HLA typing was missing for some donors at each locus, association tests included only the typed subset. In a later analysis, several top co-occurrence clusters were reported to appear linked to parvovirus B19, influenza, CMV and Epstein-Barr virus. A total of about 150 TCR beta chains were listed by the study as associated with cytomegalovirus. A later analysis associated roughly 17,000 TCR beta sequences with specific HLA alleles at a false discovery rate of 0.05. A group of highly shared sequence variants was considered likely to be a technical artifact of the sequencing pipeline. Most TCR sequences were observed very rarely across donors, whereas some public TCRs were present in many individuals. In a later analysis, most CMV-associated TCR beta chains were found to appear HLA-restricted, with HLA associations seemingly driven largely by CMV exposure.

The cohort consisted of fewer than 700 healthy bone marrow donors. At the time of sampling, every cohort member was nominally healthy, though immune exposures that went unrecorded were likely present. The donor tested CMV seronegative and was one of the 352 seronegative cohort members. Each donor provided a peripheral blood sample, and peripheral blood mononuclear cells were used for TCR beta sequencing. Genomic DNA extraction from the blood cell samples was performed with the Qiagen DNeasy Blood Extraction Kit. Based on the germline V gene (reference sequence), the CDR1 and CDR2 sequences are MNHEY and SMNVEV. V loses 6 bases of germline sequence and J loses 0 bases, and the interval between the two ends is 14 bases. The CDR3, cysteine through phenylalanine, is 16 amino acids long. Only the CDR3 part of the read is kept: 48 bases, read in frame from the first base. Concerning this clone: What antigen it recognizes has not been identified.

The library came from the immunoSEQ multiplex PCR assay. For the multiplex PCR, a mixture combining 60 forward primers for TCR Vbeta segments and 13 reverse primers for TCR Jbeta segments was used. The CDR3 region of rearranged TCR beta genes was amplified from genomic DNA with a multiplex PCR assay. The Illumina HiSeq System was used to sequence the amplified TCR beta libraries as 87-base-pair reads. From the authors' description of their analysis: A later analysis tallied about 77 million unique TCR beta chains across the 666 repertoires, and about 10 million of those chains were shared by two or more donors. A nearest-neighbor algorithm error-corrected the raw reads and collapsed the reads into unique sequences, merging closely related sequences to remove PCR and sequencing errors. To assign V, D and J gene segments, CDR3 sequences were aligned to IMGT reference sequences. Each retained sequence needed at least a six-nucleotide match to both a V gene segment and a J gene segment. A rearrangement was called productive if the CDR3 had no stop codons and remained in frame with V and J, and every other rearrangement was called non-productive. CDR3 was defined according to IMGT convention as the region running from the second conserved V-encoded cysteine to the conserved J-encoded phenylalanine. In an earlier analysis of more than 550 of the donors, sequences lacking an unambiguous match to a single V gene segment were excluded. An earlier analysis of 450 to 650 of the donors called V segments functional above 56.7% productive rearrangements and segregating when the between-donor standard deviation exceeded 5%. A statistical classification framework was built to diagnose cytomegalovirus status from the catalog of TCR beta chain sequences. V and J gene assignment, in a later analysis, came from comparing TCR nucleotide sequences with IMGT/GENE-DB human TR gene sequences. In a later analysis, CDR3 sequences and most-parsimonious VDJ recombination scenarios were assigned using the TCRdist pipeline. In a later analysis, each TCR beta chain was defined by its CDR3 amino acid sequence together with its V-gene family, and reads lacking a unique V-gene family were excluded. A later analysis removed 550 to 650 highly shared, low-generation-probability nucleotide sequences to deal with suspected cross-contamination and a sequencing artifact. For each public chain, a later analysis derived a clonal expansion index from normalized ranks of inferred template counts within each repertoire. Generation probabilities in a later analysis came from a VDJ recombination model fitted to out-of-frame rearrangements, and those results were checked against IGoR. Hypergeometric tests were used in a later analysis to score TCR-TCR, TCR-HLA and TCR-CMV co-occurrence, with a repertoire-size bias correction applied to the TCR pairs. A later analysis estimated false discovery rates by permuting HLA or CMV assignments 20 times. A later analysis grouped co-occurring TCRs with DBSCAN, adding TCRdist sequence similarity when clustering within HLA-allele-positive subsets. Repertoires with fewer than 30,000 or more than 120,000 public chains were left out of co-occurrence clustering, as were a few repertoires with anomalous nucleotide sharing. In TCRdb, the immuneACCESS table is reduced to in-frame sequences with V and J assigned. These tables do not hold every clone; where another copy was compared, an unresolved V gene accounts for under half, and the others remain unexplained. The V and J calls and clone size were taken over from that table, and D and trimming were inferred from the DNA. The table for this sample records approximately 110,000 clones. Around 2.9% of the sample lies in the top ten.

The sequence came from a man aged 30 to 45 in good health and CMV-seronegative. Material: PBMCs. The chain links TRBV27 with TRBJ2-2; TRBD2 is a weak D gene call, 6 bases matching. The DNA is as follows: TGTGCCAGCAGCCCCTTCGGGGGAGCGAACACCGGGGAGCTGTTTTTT. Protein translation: CASSPFGGANTGELFF.